This TCR beta chain was sequenced in a study of naive and memory T cell subsets. General study findings and limits: Over 90% of naive TCR sequences appeared only once, unlike memory subsets. Especially in CD8 cells, naive repertoires contained a few larger clonotypes, possibly CD45RA-re-expressing memory cells.

An equimolar mix of two oligonucleotides served as the beta constant-region primer for TRBC1 and TRBC2. The ligated cDNA underwent four PCR rounds using SP2 and nested alpha and beta constant-region primers. TCRdb passed the UMI-ligation and nested PCR reads through MiXCR, listing each CDR3 protein once. This repertoire shows 150,000 or so distinct CDR3 sequences, under 25% found once; its top ten account for 0.11%. Germline values: CDR1 DFQATT, CDR2 SNEGSKA (reference sequence). CDR3 size: 13 residues. Trimming took 3 bases from V and 7 from J, leaving 13 bases between them. As concerns this clonotype: What it binds is not known.

V usage is TRBV20-1 and J usage is TRBJ1-5; D not resolved. The sequence was collected from a human donor in good health. The sequenced sample consisted of naive CD4+ T cells from blood. The CDR3 DNA follows: TGCAGTGCTAGTTTTCGGAGTGGGCAGCCCCAGCATTTT. Translation gives CSASFRSGQPQHF.